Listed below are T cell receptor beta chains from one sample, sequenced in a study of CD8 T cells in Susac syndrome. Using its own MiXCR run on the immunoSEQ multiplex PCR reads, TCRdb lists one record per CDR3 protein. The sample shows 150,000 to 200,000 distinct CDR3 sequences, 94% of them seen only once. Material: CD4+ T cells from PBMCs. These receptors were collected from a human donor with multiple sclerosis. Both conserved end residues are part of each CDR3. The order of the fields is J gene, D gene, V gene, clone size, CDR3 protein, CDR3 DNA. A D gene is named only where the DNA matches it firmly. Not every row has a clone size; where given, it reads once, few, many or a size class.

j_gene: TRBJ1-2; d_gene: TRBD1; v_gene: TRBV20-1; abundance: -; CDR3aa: CSAGGDRGYGYTF; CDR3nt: TGCAGTGCTGGAGGGGACAGGGGTTATGGCTACACCTTC
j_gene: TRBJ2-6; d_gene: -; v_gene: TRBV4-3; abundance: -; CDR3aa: CASSPYWAGANVLTF; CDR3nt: TGCGCCAGCAGCCCTTATTGGGCTGGGGCCAACGTCCTGACTTTC
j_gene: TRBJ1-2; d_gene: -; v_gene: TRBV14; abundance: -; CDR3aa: CASSQGVGYGYTF; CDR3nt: TGTGCCAGCTCACAGGGAGTTGGGTATGGCTACACCTTC
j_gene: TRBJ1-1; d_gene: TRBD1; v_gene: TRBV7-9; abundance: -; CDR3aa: CASRPRQGRGTEAFF; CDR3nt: TGTGCCAGCAGGCCCCGACAGGGCCGCGGCACTGAAGCTTTCTTT
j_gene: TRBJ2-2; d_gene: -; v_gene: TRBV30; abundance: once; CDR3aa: CAWSGYRGAGTGELFF; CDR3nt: TGTGCCTGGAGCGGATACAGGGGTGCGGGAACCGGGGAGCTGTTTTTT
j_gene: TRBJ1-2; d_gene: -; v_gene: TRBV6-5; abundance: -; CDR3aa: CASSNPGLGDYGYTF; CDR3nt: TGTGCCAGCAGCAACCCAGGGCTGGGGGACTATGGCTACACCTTC
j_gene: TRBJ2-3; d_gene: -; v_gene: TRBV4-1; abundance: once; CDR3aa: CASSQVEGRSTDTQYF; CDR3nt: TGCGCCAGCAGCCAAGTTGAGGGACGGAGCACAGATACGCAGTATTTT
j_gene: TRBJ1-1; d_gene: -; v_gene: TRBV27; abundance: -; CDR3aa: CASLGRENTEAFF; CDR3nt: TGTGCCAGCCTCGGTCGCGAGAACACTGAAGCTTTCTTT
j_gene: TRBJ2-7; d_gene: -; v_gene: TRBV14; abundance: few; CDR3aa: CASSHLYEQYF; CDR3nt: TGTGCCAGCAGCCATTTATACGAGCAGTACTTC
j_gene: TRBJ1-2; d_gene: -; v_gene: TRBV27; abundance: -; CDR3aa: CASSLLRDPKGYTF; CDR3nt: TGTGCCAGCAGTTTATTGAGGGACCCGAAAGGCTACACCTTC
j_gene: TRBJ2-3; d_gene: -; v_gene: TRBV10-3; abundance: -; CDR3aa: CAISENPDTQYF; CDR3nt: TGTGCCATCTCAGAAAACCCAGATACGCAGTATTTT
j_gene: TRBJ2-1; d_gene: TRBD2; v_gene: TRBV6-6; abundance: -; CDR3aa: CAGRGTSGNEQFF; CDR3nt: TGTGCCGGACGTGGGACTAGCGGGAATGAGCAGTTCTTC
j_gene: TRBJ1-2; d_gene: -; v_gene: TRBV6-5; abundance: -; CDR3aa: CASSYSIGRSYGYTF; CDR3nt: TGTGCCAGCAGTTACTCGATAGGGCGGAGCTATGGCTACACCTTC
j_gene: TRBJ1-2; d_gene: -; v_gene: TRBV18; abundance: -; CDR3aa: CASSPGPTSNYGYTF; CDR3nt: TGTGCCAGCTCACCAGGGCCCACGAGCAACTATGGCTACACCTTC
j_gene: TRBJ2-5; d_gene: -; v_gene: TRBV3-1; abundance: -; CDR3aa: CASRHRARETQYF; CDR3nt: TGTGCCAGCAGGCACAGGGCTCGGGAGACCCAGTACTTC
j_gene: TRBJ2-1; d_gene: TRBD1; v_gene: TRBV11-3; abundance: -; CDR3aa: CASSQGQGSYNEQFF; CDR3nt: TGTGCCAGCAGCCAGGGACAGGGCTCCTACAATGAGCAGTTCTTC
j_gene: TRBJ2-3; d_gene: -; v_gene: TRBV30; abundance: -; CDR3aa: CAWSLRDPFSSTDTQYF; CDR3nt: TGTGCCTGGAGTTTGCGGGACCCGTTTTCTAGCACAGATACGCAGTATTTT
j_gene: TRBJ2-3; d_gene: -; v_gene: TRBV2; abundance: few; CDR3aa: CASRWGTDTQYF; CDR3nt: TGTGCCAGTAGGTGGGGCACAGATACGCAGTATTTT
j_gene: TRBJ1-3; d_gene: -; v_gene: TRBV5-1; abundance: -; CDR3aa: CASSLNLGENTIYF; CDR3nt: TGCGCCAGCAGCCTAAATCTTGGGGAAAACACCATATATTTT
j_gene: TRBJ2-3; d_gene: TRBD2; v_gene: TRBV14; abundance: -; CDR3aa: CASSLLAGVSADTQYF; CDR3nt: TGTGCCAGCAGCCTTCTAGCGGGAGTGAGCGCAGATACGCAGTATTTT
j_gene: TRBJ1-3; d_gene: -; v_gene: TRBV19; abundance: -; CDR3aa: CASSGGSSGNTIYF; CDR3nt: TGTGCCAGTAGTGGCGGGTCTTCTGGAAACACCATATATTTT
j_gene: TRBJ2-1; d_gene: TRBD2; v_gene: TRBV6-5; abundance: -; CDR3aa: CASSRTSGRPNEQFF; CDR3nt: TGTGCCAGCAGTCGGACTAGCGGGAGACCCAATGAGCAGTTCTTC
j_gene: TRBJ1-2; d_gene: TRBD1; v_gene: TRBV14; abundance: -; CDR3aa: CASSFAGTGQTTGYTF; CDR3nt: TGTGCCAGCAGCTTTGCCGGGACAGGTCAGACTACCGGATACACCTTC
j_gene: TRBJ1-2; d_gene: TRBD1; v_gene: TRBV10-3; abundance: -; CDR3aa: CAISESGQGSNGYTF; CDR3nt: TGTGCCATCAGTGAGTCCGGACAGGGATCCAATGGCTACACCTTC
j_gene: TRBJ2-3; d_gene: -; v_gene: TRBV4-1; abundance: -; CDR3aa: CASSQATPYTDTQYF; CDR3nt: TGCGCCAGCAGCCAAGCGACACCCTACACAGATACGCAGTATTTT
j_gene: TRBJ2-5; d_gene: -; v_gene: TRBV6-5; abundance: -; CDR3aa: CASSRDGVMKYF; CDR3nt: TGTGCCAGCAGCCGGGACGGGGTTATGAAGTACTTC
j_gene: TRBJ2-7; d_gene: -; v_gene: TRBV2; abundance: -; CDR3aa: CASSELRAEQYF; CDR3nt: TGTGCCAGCAGTGAGCTTAGGGCCGAGCAGTACTTC
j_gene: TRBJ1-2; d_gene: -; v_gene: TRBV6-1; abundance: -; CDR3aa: CASTLTVKSF; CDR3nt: TGTGCCAGCACCTTGACAGTCAAATCCTTC
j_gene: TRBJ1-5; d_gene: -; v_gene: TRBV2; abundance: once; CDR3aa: CASSVPKSGVARQIINQPQHF; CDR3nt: TGTGCCAGCAGTGTGCCCAAATCAGGGGTGGCTCGACAAATTATCAATCAGCCCCAGCATTTT
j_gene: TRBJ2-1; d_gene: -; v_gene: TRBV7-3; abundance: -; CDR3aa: CASSLRAGLDNEQFF; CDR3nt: TGTGCCAGCAGCCTCCGGGCGGGACTCGACAATGAGCAGTTCTTC
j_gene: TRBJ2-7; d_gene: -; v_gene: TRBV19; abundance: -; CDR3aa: CASSLVIRQAEQYF; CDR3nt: TGTGCCAGTAGTCTGGTGATCAGACAGGCCGAGCAGTACTTC
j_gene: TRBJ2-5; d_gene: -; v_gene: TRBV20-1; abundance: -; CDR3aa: CSAAAQEGSQYF; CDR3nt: TGCAGTGCAGCTGCACAGGAAGGGTCCCAGTACTTC
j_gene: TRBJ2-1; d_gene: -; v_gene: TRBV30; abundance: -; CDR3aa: CAWSVVGEQFF; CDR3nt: TGTGCCTGGAGTGTAGTAGGTGAGCAGTTCTTC
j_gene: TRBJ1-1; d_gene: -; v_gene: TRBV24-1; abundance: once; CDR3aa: CATSDPKRGDTEAFF; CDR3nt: TGTGCCACCAGTGACCCGAAGCGGGGGGACACTGAAGCTTTCTTT
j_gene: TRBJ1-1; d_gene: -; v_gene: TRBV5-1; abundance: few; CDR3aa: CASGGQQNTEAFF; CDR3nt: TGCGCCAGCGGCGGACAGCAGAACACTGAAGCTTTCTTT
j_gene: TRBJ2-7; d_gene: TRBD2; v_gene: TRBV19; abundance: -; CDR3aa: CATTAGAESYEQYF; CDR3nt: TGTGCCACCACCGCGGGAGCGGAGTCCTACGAGCAGTACTTC
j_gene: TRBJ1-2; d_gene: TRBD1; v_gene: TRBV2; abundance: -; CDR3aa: CASRETGNYGYTF; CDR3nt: TGTGCCAGCAGAGAGACAGGGAACTATGGCTACACCTTC
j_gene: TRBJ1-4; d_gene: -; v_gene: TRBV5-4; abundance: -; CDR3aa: CASSQGPTNEKLFF; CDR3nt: TGTGCCAGCAGCCAGGGGCCTACTAATGAAAAACTGTTTTTT
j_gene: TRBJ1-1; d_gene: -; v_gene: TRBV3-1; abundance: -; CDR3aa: CASSQDVGEAFF; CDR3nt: TGTGCCAGCAGCCAAGATGTGGGTGAAGCTTTCTTT
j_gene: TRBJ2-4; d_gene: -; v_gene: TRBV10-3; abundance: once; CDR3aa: CAISENGKGIQYF; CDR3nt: TGTGCCATCAGTGAGAATGGCAAGGGCATTCAGTACTTC
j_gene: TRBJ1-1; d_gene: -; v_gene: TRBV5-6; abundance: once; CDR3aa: CASSLRKAEAFF; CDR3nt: TGTGCCAGCAGCTTACGCAAAGCTGAAGCTTTCTTT
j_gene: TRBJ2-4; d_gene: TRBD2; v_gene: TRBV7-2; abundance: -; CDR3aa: CASRTSGRGNIQYF; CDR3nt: TGTGCCAGCAGGACTAGCGGGAGGGGAAACATTCAGTACTTC
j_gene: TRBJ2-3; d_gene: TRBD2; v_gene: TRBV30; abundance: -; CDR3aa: CAWTRPGLASRSDTQYF; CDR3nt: TGTGCCTGGACTCGCCCGGGACTAGCTAGCAGGTCAGATACGCAGTATTTT
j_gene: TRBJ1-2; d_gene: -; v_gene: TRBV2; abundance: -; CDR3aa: CASSFEGSNYGYTF; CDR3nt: TGTGCCAGCAGTTTCGAGGGTTCTAACTATGGCTACACCTTC
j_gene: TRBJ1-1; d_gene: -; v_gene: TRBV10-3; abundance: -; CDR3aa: CAVGRETEAFF; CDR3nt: TGTGCCGTCGGTCGGGAGACTGAAGCTTTCTTT
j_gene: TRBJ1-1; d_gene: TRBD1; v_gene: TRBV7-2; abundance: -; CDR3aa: CASSGRGQGGTEAFF; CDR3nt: TGTGCCAGCAGCGGCCGGGGACAGGGAGGAACTGAAGCTTTCTTT
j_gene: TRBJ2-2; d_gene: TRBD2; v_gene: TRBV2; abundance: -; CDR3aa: CASRGGRALTGELFF; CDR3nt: TGTGCCAGCAGGGGCGGGAGGGCCCTCACCGGGGAGCTGTTTTTT
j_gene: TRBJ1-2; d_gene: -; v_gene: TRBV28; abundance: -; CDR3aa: CASSLAYGGQGYTF; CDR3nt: TGTGCCAGCAGTTTGGCCTACGGGGGACAAGGCTACACCTTC
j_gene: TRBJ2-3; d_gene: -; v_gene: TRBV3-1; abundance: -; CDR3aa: CASSPPSRGSTDTQYF; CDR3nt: TGTGCCAGCAGCCCCCCCAGTCGGGGATCCACAGATACGCAGTATTTT
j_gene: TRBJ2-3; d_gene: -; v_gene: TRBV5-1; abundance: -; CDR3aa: CASSLAASSDTQYF; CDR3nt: TGCGCCAGCAGCTTGGCCGCTAGCTCAGATACGCAGTATTTT
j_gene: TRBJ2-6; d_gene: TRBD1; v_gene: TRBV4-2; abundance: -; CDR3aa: CASDRVGANVLTF; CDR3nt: TGTGCCAGCGACAGGGTCGGGGCCAACGTCCTGACTTTC
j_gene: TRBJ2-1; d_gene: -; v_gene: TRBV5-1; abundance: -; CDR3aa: CASSLKSDSYNEQFF; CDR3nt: TGCGCCAGCAGCTTGAAATCCGATTCCTACAATGAGCAGTTCTTC
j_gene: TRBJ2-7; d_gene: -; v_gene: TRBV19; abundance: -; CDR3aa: CASSSWTSGSYEQYF; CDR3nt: TGTGCCAGTAGTTCGTGGACTTCAGGGTCCTACGAGCAGTACTTC
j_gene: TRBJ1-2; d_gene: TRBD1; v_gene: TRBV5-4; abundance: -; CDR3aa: CASSLKDRGGGYTF; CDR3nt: TGTGCCAGCAGCTTGAAGGACAGGGGTGGTGGCTACACCTTC
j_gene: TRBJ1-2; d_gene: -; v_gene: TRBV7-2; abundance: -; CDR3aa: CASSLYTDYGYTF; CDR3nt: TGTGCCAGCAGCCTATACACGGACTATGGCTACACCTTC
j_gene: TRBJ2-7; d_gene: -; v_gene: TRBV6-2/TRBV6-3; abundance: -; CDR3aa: CASSSQGFGQYF; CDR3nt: TGTGCCAGCAGTTCGCAGGGATTCGGGCAGTACTTC
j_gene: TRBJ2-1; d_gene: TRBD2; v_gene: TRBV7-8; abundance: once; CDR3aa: CASSSGTNSNNEQFF; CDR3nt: TGTGCCAGCAGTTCCGGGACTAACTCCAACAATGAGCAGTTCTTC